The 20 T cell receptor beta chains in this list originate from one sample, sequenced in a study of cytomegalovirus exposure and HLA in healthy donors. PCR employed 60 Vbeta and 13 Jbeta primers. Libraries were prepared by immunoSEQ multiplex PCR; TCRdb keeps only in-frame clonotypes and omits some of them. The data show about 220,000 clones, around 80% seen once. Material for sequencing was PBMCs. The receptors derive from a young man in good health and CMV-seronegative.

DNA for the CDR3: TGTGCCAGCAGCTTTGGGGGGAGTGTTGGAAACACCATATATTTT. It is translated as CASSFGGSVGNTIYF. The V gene is TRBV5-4, the J gene TRBJ1-3; D possibly corresponds to TRBD1 (5 bases). CDR3 length: 15 amino acids. V was clipped by 2 bases and J by 3 bases, with 12 bases between them. The germline gives CDR1 SGHNT, CDR2 YYREEE (reference sequence).

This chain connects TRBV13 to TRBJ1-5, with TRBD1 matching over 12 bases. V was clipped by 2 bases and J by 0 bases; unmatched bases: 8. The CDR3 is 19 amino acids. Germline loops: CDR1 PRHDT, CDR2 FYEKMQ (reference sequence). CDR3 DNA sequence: TGTGCCAGCAGCTTACGAGGGGACAGGGGGCCTTATAGCAATCAGCCCCAGCATTTT. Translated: CASSLRGDRGPYSNQPQHF. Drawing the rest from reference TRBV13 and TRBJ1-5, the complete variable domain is AAGVIQSPRHLIKEKRETATLKCYPIPRHDTVYWYQQGPGQDPQFLISFYEKMQSDKGSIPDRFSAQQFSDYHSELNMSSLELGDSALYFCASSLRGDRGPYSNQPQHFGDGTRLSIL.

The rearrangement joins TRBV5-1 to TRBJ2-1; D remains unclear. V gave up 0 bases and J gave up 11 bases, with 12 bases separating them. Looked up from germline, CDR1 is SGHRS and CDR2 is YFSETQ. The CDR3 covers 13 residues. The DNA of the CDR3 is TGCGCCAGCAGCTTGGCCGGAGAGGCCCAGCAGTTCTTC. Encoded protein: CASSLAGEAQQFF.

This CDR3 is CASSSAPGSDTQYF. The CDR3 DNA sequence: TGTGCCAGCAGCTCTGCCCCTGGCTCAGATACGCAGTATTTT. The chain uses TRBV5-4 and TRBJ2-3; D gene ambiguous. CDR3 length equals 14 residues. Germline-derived CDR1 and CDR2 are SGHNT and YYREEE (reference sequence). Trimming took 3 bases from V and 4 from J, leaving 12 bases between them.

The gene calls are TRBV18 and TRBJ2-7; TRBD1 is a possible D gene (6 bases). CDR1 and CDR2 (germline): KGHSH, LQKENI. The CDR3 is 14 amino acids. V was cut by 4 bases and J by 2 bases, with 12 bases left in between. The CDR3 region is CASSQLTGTYEQYF. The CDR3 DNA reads TGTGCCAGCTCACAGTTAACAGGGACCTACGAGCAGTACTTC.

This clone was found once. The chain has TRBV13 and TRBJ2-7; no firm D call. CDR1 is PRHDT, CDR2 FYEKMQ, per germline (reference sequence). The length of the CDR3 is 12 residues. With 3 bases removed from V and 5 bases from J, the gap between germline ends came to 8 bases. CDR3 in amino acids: CASSFDEDEQYF. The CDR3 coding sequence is TGTGCCAGCAGCTTCGACGAGGACGAGCAGTACTTC. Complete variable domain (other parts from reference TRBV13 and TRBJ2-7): AAGVIQSPRHLIKEKRETATLKCYPIPRHDTVYWYQQGPGQDPQFLISFYEKMQSDKGSIPDRFSAQQFSDYHSELNMSSLELGDSALYFCASSFDEDEQYFGPGTRLTVT.

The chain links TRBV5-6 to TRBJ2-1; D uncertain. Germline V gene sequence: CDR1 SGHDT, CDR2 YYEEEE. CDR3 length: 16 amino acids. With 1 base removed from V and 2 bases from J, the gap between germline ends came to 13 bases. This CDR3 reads CASSLLVSPAYNEQFF. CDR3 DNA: TGTGCCAGCAGCTTGCTGGTGAGTCCGGCCTACAATGAGCAGTTCTTC.

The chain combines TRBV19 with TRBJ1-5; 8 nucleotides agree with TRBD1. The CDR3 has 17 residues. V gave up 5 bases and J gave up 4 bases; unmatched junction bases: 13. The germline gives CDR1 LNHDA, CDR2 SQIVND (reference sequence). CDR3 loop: CASSSPPGTGVNQPQHF. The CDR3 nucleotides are TGTGCCAGTAGTTCCCCCCCGGGGACAGGCGTTAATCAGCCCCAGCATTTT.

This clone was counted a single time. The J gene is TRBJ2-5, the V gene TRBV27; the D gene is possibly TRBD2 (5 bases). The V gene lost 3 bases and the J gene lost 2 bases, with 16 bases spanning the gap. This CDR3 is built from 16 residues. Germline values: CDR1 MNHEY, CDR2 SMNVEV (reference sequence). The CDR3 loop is CASSFGLPNRQETQYF. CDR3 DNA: TGTGCCAGCAGTTTCGGACTTCCCAATCGACAAGAGACCCAGTACTTC.

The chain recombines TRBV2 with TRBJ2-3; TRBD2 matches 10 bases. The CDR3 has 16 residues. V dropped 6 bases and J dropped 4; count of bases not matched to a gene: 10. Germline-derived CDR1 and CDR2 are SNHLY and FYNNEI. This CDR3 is CASSGLLAGSSDTQYF. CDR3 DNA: TGTGCCAGCAGCGGCCTACTAGCGGGAAGCTCAGATACGCAGTATTTT.

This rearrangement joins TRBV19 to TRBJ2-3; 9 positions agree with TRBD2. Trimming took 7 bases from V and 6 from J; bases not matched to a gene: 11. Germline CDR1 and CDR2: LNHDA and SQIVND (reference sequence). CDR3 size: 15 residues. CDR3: CASISGSGSSDTQYF. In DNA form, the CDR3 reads TGTGCCAGTATCTCTGGTAGCGGGAGTTCGGATACGCAGTATTTT.

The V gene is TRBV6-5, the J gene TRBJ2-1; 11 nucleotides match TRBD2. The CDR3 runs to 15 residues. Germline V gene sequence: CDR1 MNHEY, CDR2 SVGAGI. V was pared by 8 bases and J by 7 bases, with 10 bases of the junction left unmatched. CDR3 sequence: CASRSPGLADNEQFF. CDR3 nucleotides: TGTGCCAGCCGCTCACCGGGACTAGCGGATAATGAGCAGTTCTTC.

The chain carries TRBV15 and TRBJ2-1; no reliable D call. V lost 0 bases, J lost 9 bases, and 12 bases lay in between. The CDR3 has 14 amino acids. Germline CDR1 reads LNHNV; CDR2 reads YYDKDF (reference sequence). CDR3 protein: CATSRDSANGEQFF. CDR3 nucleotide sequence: TGTGCCACCAGCAGAGATTCAGCGAATGGTGAGCAGTTCTTC.

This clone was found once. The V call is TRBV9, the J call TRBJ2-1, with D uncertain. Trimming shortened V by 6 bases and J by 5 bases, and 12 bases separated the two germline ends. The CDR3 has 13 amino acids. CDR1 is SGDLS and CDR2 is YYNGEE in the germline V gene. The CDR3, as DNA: TGTGCCAGCACCCAGCGAAACGACAATGAGCAGTTCTTC. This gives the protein CASTQRNDNEQFF.

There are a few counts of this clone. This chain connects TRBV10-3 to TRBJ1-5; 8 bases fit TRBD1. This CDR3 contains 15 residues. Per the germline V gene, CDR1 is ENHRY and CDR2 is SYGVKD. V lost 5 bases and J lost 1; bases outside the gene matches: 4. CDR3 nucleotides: TGTGCCATCAGTCCTGACAGGGGCAGCAATCAGCCCCAGCATTTT. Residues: CAISPDRGSNQPQHF.

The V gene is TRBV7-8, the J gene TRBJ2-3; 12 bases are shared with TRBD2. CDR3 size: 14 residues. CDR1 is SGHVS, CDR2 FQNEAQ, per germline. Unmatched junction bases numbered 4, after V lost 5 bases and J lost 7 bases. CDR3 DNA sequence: TGTGCCAGCAGCACAGGACTAGCGGGATATACGCAGTATTTT. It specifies CASSTGLAGYTQYF. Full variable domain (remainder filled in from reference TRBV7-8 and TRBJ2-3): GAGVSQSPRYKVAKRGQDVALRCDPISGHVSLFWYQQALGQGPEFLTYFQNEAQLDKSGLPSDRFFAERPEGSVSTLKIQRTQQEDSAVYLCASSTGLAGYTQYFGPGTRLTVL.

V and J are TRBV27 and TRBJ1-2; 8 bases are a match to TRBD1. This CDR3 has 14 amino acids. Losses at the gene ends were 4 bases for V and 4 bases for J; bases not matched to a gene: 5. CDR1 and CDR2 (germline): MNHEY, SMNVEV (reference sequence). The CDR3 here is CASSSDRVSYGYTF. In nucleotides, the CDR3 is TGTGCCAGCAGTTCGGACAGGGTAAGCTATGGCTACACCTTC.

The CDR3 region has the DNA TGTGCCAGCAGCTCCTCTCCAGCGGCCTCCTACAATGAGCAGTTCTTC. This sequence encodes CASSSSPAASYNEQFF. The chain employs TRBV7-3 and TRBJ2-1; tentative D call: TRBD2 (5 bases). Germline assignment: CDR1 SGHTA and CDR2 FQGTGA. The V end lost 4 bases, the J end lost 0 bases, and 13 bases lay between the germline ends. The CDR3 covers 16 residues. Supplemented by reference TRBV7-3 and TRBJ2-1, the full variable domain reads GAGVSQTPSNKVTEKGKYVELRCDPISGHTALYWYRQSLGQGPEFLIYFQGTGAADDSGLPNDRFFAVRPEGSVSTLKIQRTERGDSAVYLCASSSSPAASYNEQFFGPGTRLTVL.

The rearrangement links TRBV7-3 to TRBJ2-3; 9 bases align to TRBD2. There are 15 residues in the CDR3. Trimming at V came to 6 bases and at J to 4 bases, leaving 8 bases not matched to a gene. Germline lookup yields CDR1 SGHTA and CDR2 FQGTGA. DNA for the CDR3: TGTGCCAGCAGTCGCCCGGGACTAGCCGCAGATACGCAGTATTTT. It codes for CASSRPGLAADTQYF.

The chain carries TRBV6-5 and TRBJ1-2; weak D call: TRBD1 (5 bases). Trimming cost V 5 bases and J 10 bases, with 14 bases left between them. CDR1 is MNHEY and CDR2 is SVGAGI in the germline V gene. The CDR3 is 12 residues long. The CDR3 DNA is TGTGCCAGCAGTCCAGGACAAGTTGACTACACCTTC. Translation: CASSPGQVDYTF.